The next 20 T cell receptor beta chains were all read from a single sample in a study of cytomegalovirus exposure and HLA in healthy donors. Researchers ran the PCR with 60 Vbeta and 13 Jbeta primers. Sequencing used immunoSEQ multiplex PCR; TCRdb keeps in-frame clones, though not all of them. Altogether approximately 140,000 clones are present, 60% to 85% being singletons, with the ten largest covering roughly 2.8%. Sequencing used PBMCs. The receptors originated from a male donor in good health and CMV-seronegative.

The chain couples TRBV5-4 to TRBJ2-6; TRBD1 agrees at 7 bases. The germline CDR1 and CDR2 sequences are SGHNT and YYREEE (reference sequence). This CDR3 comprises 16 residues. Losses at the gene ends were 4 bases for V and 1 base for J; bases not matched to a gene: 5. The CDR3 DNA follows: TGTGCCAGCAGCGTCGGGGACAGTTCTGGGGCCAACGTCCTGACTTTC. This encodes CASSVGDSSGANVLTF.

V gene TRBV19 combines with J gene TRBJ1-2, with 8 positions matching TRBD1. The germline V gene encodes CDR1 LNHDA and CDR2 SQIVND (reference sequence). The CDR3 has 16 residues. The ends lost 3 bases at V and 6 bases at J; junction bases unmatched: 12. CDR3 protein: CASSIGRGLSEDGYTF. The CDR3 DNA is TGTGCCAGTAGTATTGGCAGGGGGCTTTCTGAGGATGGCTACACCTTC.

In this sample, this clone turned up a few times. The chain recombines TRBV11-3 with TRBJ2-2; 7 bases are a match to TRBD1. Germline loops: CDR1 SGHNT, CDR2 YENEEA. This CDR3 contains 13 residues. The V and J ends lost 3 bases and 6 bases, in that order; junction bases with no gene match: 1. The CDR3 spells CASSFTGAGELFF. As DNA, the CDR3 is TGTGCCAGCAGCTTCACAGGGGCCGGGGAGCTGTTTTTT. Variable domain in full (rest from reference TRBV11-3 and TRBJ2-2): EAGVVQSPRYKIIEKKQPVAFWCNPISGHNTLYWYLQNLGQGPELLIRYENEEAVDDSQLPKDRFSAERLKGVDSTLKIQPAELGDSAVYLCASSFTGAGELFFGEGSRLTVL.

The chain has TRBV25-1 and TRBJ1-2, with a possible D match to TRBD1 (6 bases). With 2 bases removed from V and 4 bases from J, the gap between germline ends came to 11 bases. Germline V lookup: CDR1 MGHDK, CDR2 SYGVNS. This CDR3 contains 14 residues. The CDR3: CASSEPQGSYGYTF. CDR3 coding DNA: TGTGCCAGCAGTGAACCCCAGGGGTCCTATGGCTACACCTTC.

This chain connects TRBV28 to TRBJ1-2; 8 positions match TRBD1. This CDR3 has 19 amino acids. After removal of 5 bases from V and 3 bases from J, the junction contained 20 bases not matched to a gene. The germline gives CDR1 MDHEN, CDR2 SYDVKM. Written as DNA, the CDR3 is TGTGCCAGCAGTCCGCCGGGGAGCAGGGGGCGTTCTGCTTACTATGGCTACACCTTC. It translates to CASSPPGSRGRSAYYGYTF.

This clone was recorded once. This chain joins TRBV4-1 and TRBJ2-2; tentatively, D is TRBD2 (5 bases). Looked up from germline, CDR1 is MGHRA and CDR2 is YSYEKL. The CDR3 runs to 16 residues. V was trimmed by 0 bases and J by 2 bases, leaving 10 bases between them. The CDR3: CASSQDRAGNTGELFF. In DNA form, the CDR3 reads TGCGCCAGCAGCCAAGATAGGGCGGGTAACACCGGGGAGCTGTTTTTT.

The genes are TRBV27 and TRBJ1-2; D is possibly TRBD1 (6 bases). Germline V CDR1 and CDR2: MNHEY, SMNVEV (reference sequence). The V end lost 5 bases, the J end lost 3 bases, and 16 bases lay between the germline ends. CDR3 length: 15 residues. CDR3: CASSAHWTVHYGYTF. In nucleotides, the CDR3 is TGTGCCAGCAGTGCTCATTGGACAGTGCACTATGGCTACACCTTC.

This sequence joins TRBV19 and TRBJ2-3; D may be TRBD1 (6 bases). The CDR3 covers 13 residues. Trimming took 7 bases from V and 0 from J, leaving 8 bases between them. In germline, CDR1 is LNHDA, CDR2 SQIVND (reference sequence). The CDR3 nucleotides read TGTGCCAGTAAGGGGGTAAGCACAGATACGCAGTATTTT. Translation: CASKGVSTDTQYF.

V and J are TRBV6-1 and TRBJ2-2; 8 positions agree with TRBD1. With 4 bases clipped from V and 6 bases from J, the junction kept 4 bases outside the gene matches. Germline CDR1 is MNHNS and CDR2 is SASEGT. The CDR3 is made up of 14 amino acids. Here the CDR3 DNA reads TGTGCCAGCAGTGGGACAGGGTTTCCCGGGGAGCTGTTTTTT. Amino acid sequence: CASSGTGFPGELFF.

The rearrangement links TRBV9 to TRBJ2-7, with D possibly matching TRBD1 (6 bases). Trimming left V 3 bases short and J 2 bases short, with 15 bases between. The CDR3 is 15 residues long. CDR1 is SGDLS and CDR2 is YYNGEE in the germline V gene. The CDR3 DNA reads TGTGCCAGCAGCGCTCAACAGGGAGAGACCTACGAGCAGTACTTC. Protein: CASSAQQGETYEQYF.

The sample holds a few counts of this clone. The V and J genes are TRBV5-1 and TRBJ2-1, with TRBD1 as a possible D gene (5 bases). Germline CDR1 and CDR2: SGHRS and YFSETQ. Deletions cut 5 bases from V and 9 bases from J, with 12 bases between. CDR3 length: 12 residues. The DNA for the CDR3 is TGCGCCAGCAGTAGGGTTGACAGTGAGCAGTTCTTC. Its protein product is CASSRVDSEQFF.

On this clone: This CDR3 is also generated by other DNA sequences in the sample. The chain links TRBV2 to TRBJ1-2; D possibly corresponds to TRBD1 (5 bases). This CDR3 is 13 amino acids long. Trimming pared 2 bases from V and 3 bases from J, leaving 7 bases between. Germline V gene sequence: CDR1 SNHLY, CDR2 FYNNEI. The CDR3 loop is CASSESRDYGYTF. For the CDR3, the DNA is TGTGCCAGCAGTGAAAGCAGGGACTATGGCTACACCTTC.

V is TRBV14 and J is TRBJ1-1; 10 bases agree with TRBD1. This CDR3 comprises 15 residues. Germline V gene lookup returns CDR1 SGHDN and CDR2 FVKESK. The J segment lost 3 bases and the V segment lost 3 bases, leaving 4 bases of the junction unmatched. CDR3 region: CASSHRTGGHTEAFF. The CDR3 DNA reads TGTGCCAGCAGCCACAGGACAGGGGGACACACTGAAGCTTTCTTT. The whole variable domain, filled in from reference TRBV14 and TRBJ1-1, reads EAGVTQFPSHSVIEKGQTVTLRCDPISGHDNLYWYRRVMGKEIKFLLHFVKESKQDESGMPNNRFLAERTGGTYSTLKVQPAELEDSGVYFCASSHRTGGHTEAFFGQGTRLTVV.

The chain couples TRBV27 to TRBJ2-1; 9 nucleotides match TRBD2. Germline assignment: CDR1 MNHEY and CDR2 SMNVEV (reference sequence). The CDR3 totals 15 residues. V gave up 5 bases and J gave up 0 bases; unmatched junction bases: 2. CDR3 loop: CASSRGGGSYNEQFF. The CDR3 nucleotides are TGTGCCAGCAGTCGCGGGGGGGGCTCCTACAATGAGCAGTTCTTC.

This clone was picked up one time. This rearrangement joins TRBV7-6 to TRBJ1-2; TRBD1 agrees at 7 bases. This CDR3 has 15 amino acids. The trim removed 2 bases at V and 4 bases at J, leaving 7 bases unmatched. Germline CDR1 is SGHVS and CDR2 is FNYEAQ. DNA for the CDR3: TGTGCCAGCAGCTTACAATGGGACAGCCCCTATGGCTACACCTTC. It encodes CASSLQWDSPYGYTF. Variable domain in full (rest from reference TRBV7-6 and TRBJ1-2): GAGVSQSPRYKVTKRGQDVALRCDPISGHVSLYWYRQALGQGPEFLTYFNYEAQQDKSGLPNDRFSAERPEGSISTLTIQRTEQRDSAMYRCASSLQWDSPYGYTFGSGTRLTVV.

V usage is TRBV6-5 and J usage is TRBJ2-1; D not certain. V shed 6 bases and J shed 5 bases, with 5 bases lying between them. Germline loops: CDR1 MNHEY, CDR2 SVGAGI. CDR3 size: 11 residues. CDR3 sequence (DNA): TGTGCCAGCAGCCGAGACAATGAGCAGTTCTTC. Protein sequence: CASSRDNEQFF.

The V and J genes are TRBV13 and TRBJ2-1; the D gene is possibly TRBD2 (6 bases). The CDR3 covers 15 residues. V was pared by 2 bases and J by 5 bases, with 13 bases between. In germline, CDR1 is PRHDT, CDR2 FYEKMQ (reference sequence). The DNA for the CDR3 is TGTGCCAGCAGCTTAAGAGCGGGCCGCCACAATGAGCAGTTCTTC. Protein: CASSLRAGRHNEQFF.

In its sample, this clone was seen once. The chain couples TRBV6-5 to TRBJ1-5; 8 bases are shared with TRBD1. Trimming removed 6 bases from V and 5 bases from J; junction bases left unmatched: 6. The CDR3 loop spans 14 amino acids. The germline V gene has CDR1 MNHEY and CDR2 SVGAGI. The CDR3, as DNA: TGTGCCAGCAGCCTTTACAGGGGGGATCAGCCCCAGCATTTT. This gives the protein CASSLYRGDQPQHF.

The chain recombines TRBV27 with TRBJ1-5; D uncertain. The length of the CDR3 is 14 residues. V lost 2 bases and J lost 4, with 9 bases in between. Germline lookup yields CDR1 MNHEY and CDR2 SMNVEV (reference sequence). CDR3 in DNA: TGTGCCAGCAGTTTAGGGCGCACTAATCAGCCCCAGCATTTT. Translating gives CASSLGRTNQPQHF.

The genes are TRBV5-6 and TRBJ1-2, with TRBD1 as a possible D gene (5 bases). Germline V CDR1 and CDR2: SGHDT, YYEEEE. V gave up 1 base and J gave up 3 bases, with 16 bases separating them. This CDR3 is built from 16 residues. The CDR3 sequence is CASSLPRGQYDYGYTF. The CDR3, as DNA: TGTGCCAGCAGCTTGCCGCGGGGCCAGTATGACTATGGCTACACCTTC.